A single sample is the source of the 30 T cell receptor beta chains below, sequenced in a study of cytomegalovirus exposure and HLA in healthy donors. PCR primers comprised 60 Vbeta and 13 Jbeta primers. This table comes from immunoSEQ multiplex PCR, and its TCRdb copy is limited to in-frame clones, with some not included. Of approximately 240,000 clones in the sample, roughly 87% were seen once. Sample: PBMCs. The receptors here all came from a woman between 40 and 50 years old in good health and CMV-seropositive.

This clone was detected once. V gene TRBV15 combines with J gene TRBJ1-1, with a weak D call TRBD1 (5 bases). CDR3 size: 16 residues. Germline CDR1 LNHNV, CDR2 YYDKDF (reference sequence). V was clipped by 1 base and J by 5 bases, with 17 bases between them. The CDR3 coding sequence is TGTGCCACCAGCAGAGGGAGGGGCCACTTGGGGACTGAAGCTTTCTTT. Its protein is CATSRGRGHLGTEAFF.

The CDR3 nucleotides read TGTGCCAGCAGCTTTACAGGGGTCCGCACTGAAGCTTTCTTT. This codes for CASSFTGVRTEAFF. The chain combines TRBV5-8 with TRBJ1-1, with TRBD1 matching over 7 bases. Germline CDR1 SGHTS, CDR2 YDEGEE. The CDR3 is 14 residues long. The V segment lost 2 bases and the J segment 4 bases; nucleotides outside the gene matches: 5.

The chain carries TRBV2 and TRBJ2-7; 8 bases agree with TRBD1. The germline CDR1 and CDR2 sequences are SNHLY and FYNNEI. CDR3 length: 14 residues. V shed 5 bases, J shed 3 bases, and the junction held 6 bases outside the gene matches. CDR3 amino acids: CASSLTGEFYEQYF. For the CDR3, the DNA is TGTGCCAGCAGTCTGACAGGGGAATTCTACGAGCAGTACTTC. The whole variable domain, filled in from reference TRBV2 and TRBJ2-7, reads EPEVTQTPSHQVTQMGQEVILRCVPISNHLYFYWYRQILGQKVEFLVSFYNNEISEKSEIFDDQFSVERPDGSNFTLKIRSTKLEDSAMYFCASSLTGEFYEQYFGPGTRLTVT.

The chain uses TRBV7-2 and TRBJ2-7; D is perhaps TRBD2 (5 bases). The CDR3 is 14 residues long. V was clipped by 1 base and J by 5 bases, with 12 bases between them. Per germline, CDR1 SGHTA and CDR2 FQGNSA. The chain's CDR3 is CASSLGGSVNEQYF. The CDR3 nucleotides read TGTGCCAGCAGCTTAGGAGGGTCTGTCAACGAGCAGTACTTC.

V gene TRBV7-2 combines with J gene TRBJ2-7; weak D call: TRBD1 (5 bases). The length of the CDR3 is 14 residues. Germline CDR1 is SGHTA and CDR2 is FQGNSA. The V gene lost 2 bases and the J gene lost 7 bases, with 15 bases spanning the gap. CDR3 residues: CASSLSPGRWEQYF. DNA of the CDR3: TGTGCCAGCAGCTTATCTCCAGGGCGTTGGGAGCAGTACTTC. The full variable domain, its missing parts supplied by reference TRBV7-2 and TRBJ2-7, is GAGVSQSPSNKVTEKGKDVELRCDPISGHTALYWYRQSLGQGLEFLIYFQGNSAPDKSGLPSDRFSAERTGGSVSTLTIQRTQQEDSAVYLCASSLSPGRWEQYFGPGTRLTVT.

The chain joins TRBV4-3 to TRBJ2-5, with TRBD1 matching 9 bases. The assigned J gene may be wrong: the sequence end matches TRBJ2-7 better. The CDR3 is made up of 17 amino acids. In germline, CDR1 is LGHNA, CDR2 YSLEER. CDR3 protein: CASSQGQAGTGPYEQYF. The CDR3 DNA reads as TGCGCCAGCAGCCAAGGCCAGGCAGGGACAGGGCCCTACGAGCAGTACTTC.

In this sample, this clone turned up a few times. The chain uses TRBV11-2 and TRBJ2-6, with a tentative D call TRBD1 (6 bases). CDR1 and CDR2 from the germline V gene are SGHAT and FQNNGV. Trimming took off 4 bases at V and 4 bases at J, with 14 bases between the two ends. This CDR3 region has 16 residues. Written as DNA, the CDR3 is TGTGCCAGCAGCTCCCTCGCAGGGGAAGGGGCCAACGTCCTGACTTTC. It codes for CASSSLAGEGANVLTF.

The V and J genes are TRBV6-4 and TRBJ1-2; 8 bases agree with TRBD1. Germline CDR1 and CDR2: MRHNA and SNTAGT. The CDR3 loop spans 15 amino acids. V shed 4 bases and J 5 bases; nucleotides not matched to a gene: 9. The CDR3 is CASSVSGQGGYGYTF. The DNA for the CDR3 is TGTGCCAGCAGTGTGTCTGGACAGGGAGGTTATGGCTACACCTTC.

The V call is TRBV7-9, the J call TRBJ1-2; a possible D gene is TRBD1 (6 bases). V was pared by 4 bases and J by 3 bases, with 27 bases between. Germline assignment: CDR1 SEHNR and CDR2 FQNEAQ (reference sequence). CDR3 length: 19 residues. In DNA, the CDR3 is TGTGCCAGCAGCTCTACCCCCGGGACACCAAAGGGGGGGGACTATGGCTACACCTTC. Its protein product is CASSSTPGTPKGGDYGYTF.

The J gene is TRBJ2-7, the V gene TRBV12-5; no definite D call. Trimming removed 5 bases from V and 2 bases from J, with 13 bases in between. This CDR3 comprises 14 residues. Germline values: CDR1 LGHNT, CDR2 FRNRAP. CDR3 nucleotides: TGTGCTAGTGGTCTGTTAGACGGAGCCTACGAGCAGTACTTC. As protein: CASGLLDGAYEQYF.

V usage is TRBV13 and J usage is TRBJ1-1; maybe TRBD1 (5 bases). This CDR3 contains 12 residues. Trimming pared 10 bases from V and 3 bases from J, leaving 12 bases between. Looked up from germline, CDR1 is PRHDT and CDR2 is FYEKMQ (reference sequence). CDR3 region: CATTRTYTEAFF. The CDR3, as DNA: TGTGCCACCACCCGGACATACACTGAAGCTTTCTTT.

The chain employs TRBV7-2 and TRBJ2-5; TRBD2 matches at 8 bases. Looked up from germline, CDR1 is SGHTA and CDR2 is FQGNSA. The CDR3 is made up of 14 amino acids. The V gene end was trimmed by 5 bases and the J gene end by 4 bases; junction bases not matched to a gene: 6. CDR3 residues: CASSTSGSGETQYF. The CDR3 coding sequence is TGTGCCAGCAGCACGAGCGGGAGCGGAGAGACCCAGTACTTC.

This chain joins TRBV2 and TRBJ1-1; D not resolved. This CDR3 is built from 15 residues. In germline, CDR1 is SNHLY, CDR2 FYNNEI. Trimming took 4 bases from V and 0 from J, leaving 12 bases between them. CDR3 residues: CASSAERVLNTEAFF. The CDR3 nucleotides read TGTGCCAGCAGTGCGGAGAGAGTACTGAACACTGAAGCTTTCTTT.

The CDR3 DNA sequence: TGTGCCAGCATAGACTACACTGAAGCTTTCTTT. Translating gives CASIDYTEAFF. V usage is TRBV6-1 and J usage is TRBJ1-1; D unclear. Trimming pared 7 bases from V and 3 bases from J, leaving 6 bases between. The CDR3 contains 11 residues. Per germline, CDR1 MNHNS and CDR2 SASEGT.

As DNA, the CDR3 is TGCGCCAGCAGCCAAGAGTCGACTAGCGTATACGAGCAGTACTTC. It translates to CASSQESTSVYEQYF. This chain joins TRBV4-1 and TRBJ2-5; 8 nucleotides match TRBD2. Gene TRBJ2-7 matches the end of the DNA better, so the J call may be wrong. This CDR3 is 15 amino acids long. Per the germline V gene, CDR1 is MGHRA and CDR2 is YSYEKL.

V is TRBV2 and J is TRBJ2-2; no reliable D call. The CDR3 runs 16 residues. With 3 bases removed from V and 0 bases from J, the gap between germline ends came to 11 bases. In germline, CDR1 is SNHLY, CDR2 FYNNEI. The DNA of the CDR3 is TGTGCCAGCAGTGACAGGCCACTCGCGAACACCGGGGAGCTGTTTTTT. This codes for CASSDRPLANTGELFF.

This clone has a handful of counts. J is TRBJ1-1 and V is TRBV11-2; D perhaps matches TRBD1 (6 bases). The CDR3 spans 13 residues. Trimming removed 5 bases from V and 3 bases from J, with 10 bases in between. Germline values: CDR1 SGHAT, CDR2 FQNNGV. This CDR3 reads CASSLTGYTEAFF. The CDR3 region has the DNA TGTGCCAGCAGCCTAACAGGGTACACTGAAGCTTTCTTT.

The V call is TRBV7-9, the J call TRBJ2-1; D not resolved. Germline V lookup: CDR1 SEHNR, CDR2 FQNEAQ (reference sequence). The CDR3 contains 11 residues. Trimming removed 1 base from V and 12 bases from J, with 7 bases in between. The DNA of the CDR3 is TGTGCCAGCAGCTTAGACGGGTTGCAGTTCTTC. Its protein is CASSLDGLQFF.

The V gene is TRBV2, the J gene TRBJ2-7; D remains unclear. Trimming left V 6 bases short and J 3 bases short, with 15 bases between. The CDR3 is 14 amino acids. Germline V gene lookup returns CDR1 SNHLY and CDR2 FYNNEI. The CDR3 sequence is CASSPDGENYEQYF. CDR3 nucleotide sequence: TGTGCCAGCAGCCCAGACGGAGAAAACTACGAGCAGTACTTC.

V usage is TRBV6-6 and J usage is TRBJ1-5; D perhaps matches TRBD1 (6 bases). Germline CDR1 MNHNY, CDR2 SVGAGI (reference sequence). The CDR3 runs 14 residues. V was cut by 2 bases and J by 7 bases, with 12 bases left in between. In DNA form, the CDR3 reads TGTGCCAGCAGTTACGCGGGGGGCCGGCAGCCCCAGCATTTT. This sequence encodes CASSYAGGRQPQHF.

This chain joins TRBV5-6 and TRBJ1-5, with a tentative D call TRBD1 (5 bases). Germline lookup yields CDR1 SGHDT and CDR2 YYEEEE. V lost 3 bases and J lost 6, with 10 bases in between. The CDR3 runs to 13 residues. This CDR3 is CASSSAGTQPQHF. Here the CDR3 DNA reads TGTGCCAGCAGCTCCGCGGGGACTCAGCCCCAGCATTTT.

This sequence joins TRBV5-1 and TRBJ1-1; 12 positions match TRBD1. The V segment lost 8 bases and the J segment 10 bases; nucleotides outside the gene matches: 15. This CDR3 has 15 amino acids. Germline CDR1 SGHRS, CDR2 YFSETQ. CDR3 region: CASFPGQGAGSTAFF. Written as DNA, the CDR3 is TGCGCCAGTTTCCCGGGACAGGGGGCGGGAAGTACAGCTTTCTTT.

The chain uses TRBV10-1 and TRBJ2-7; 7 positions agree with TRBD2. This CDR3 is built from 14 residues. Trimming at V came to 4 bases and at J to 6 bases, leaving 9 bases not matched to a gene. The germline V gene has CDR1 WNHNN and CDR2 SYGVQD (reference sequence). The CDR3 spells CASSAQRGTREQYF. The CDR3 nucleotides are TGCGCCAGCAGTGCACAGCGGGGCACCCGCGAGCAGTACTTC.

With regard to this clone: A read error may produce the germline difference seen at one junction end. The V gene is TRBV5-4, the J gene TRBJ2-3, with D perhaps TRBD2 (5 bases). This CDR3 has 17 amino acids. Germline loops: CDR1 SGHNT, CDR2 YYREEE (reference sequence). CDR3 sequence: CASSQETGTASTDTQYF. CDR3 sequence (DNA): TGCGCCAGCAGCCAAGAAACGGGAACAGCTAGCACAGATACGCAGTATTTT.

The V gene is TRBV2, the J gene TRBJ2-7; D may be TRBD1 (6 bases). In germline, CDR1 is SNHLY, CDR2 FYNNEI. V shed 1 base and J shed 8 bases, with 15 bases lying between them. This CDR3 contains 14 residues. Here the CDR3 DNA reads TGTGCCAGCAGTGAAGGCAGGGGTTCCGTCCAGCAGTACTTC. Translating gives CASSEGRGSVQQYF.

The chain combines TRBV9 with TRBJ1-2; 8 nucleotides match TRBD1. V gave up 4 bases and J gave up 0 bases; unmatched junction bases: 14. The V gene's germline CDR1 is SGDLS and CDR2 YYNGEE. The CDR3 spans 18 residues. CDR3 sequence reads: CASSNLLRGDRTNYGYTF. The CDR3 DNA reads TGTGCCAGCAGCAACCTTCTCAGAGGGGACAGGACTAACTATGGCTACACCTTC.

The chain has TRBV30 and TRBJ1-2; possible D gene TRBD1, 5 bases. Germline-derived CDR1 and CDR2 are GTSNPN and SVGIG (reference sequence). Trimming left V 0 bases short and J 7 bases short, with 33 bases between. This CDR3 comprises 20 residues. CDR3 sequence (DNA): TGTGCCTGGAGTGTTTTTAAGGGCGATGTGGGGATCCTAGGGCAGGGTGGCTACACCTTC. As protein: CAWSVFKGDVGILGQGGYTF.

V gene TRBV4-2 combines with J gene TRBJ2-6; D possibly corresponds to TRBD1 (5 bases). The CDR3 contains 15 residues. Germline-derived CDR1 and CDR2 are LGHNA and YNFKEQ. The V end lost 1 base, the J end lost 4 bases, and 8 bases lay between the germline ends. The CDR3 DNA sequence: TGTGCCAGCAGCCAAGCACAGGCAGGGGCCAACGTCCTGACTTTC. Translating it yields CASSQAQAGANVLTF.

This clone was recorded a few times. The chain joins TRBV7-9 to TRBJ1-5; D might be TRBD1 (6 bases). Deletions cut 6 bases from V and 3 bases from J, with 12 bases between. CDR1 is SEHNR and CDR2 is FQNEAQ in the germline V gene (reference sequence). The CDR3 is 14 residues long. CDR3 DNA: TGTGCCAGCAGTCGGCAGGGGAACAATCAGCCCCAGCATTTT. Protein sequence: CASSRQGNNQPQHF.

A single count supports this clone. The J gene is TRBJ2-7, the V gene TRBV6-5; D unresolved. The V gene lost 10 bases and the J gene lost 0 bases, with 16 bases spanning the gap. The CDR3 extends over 14 amino acids. CDR1 and CDR2 (germline): MNHEY, SVGAGI. The CDR3 sequence is CATSRIRSSYEQYF. In DNA, the CDR3 is TGTGCCACATCTAGAATCCGAAGCTCCTACGAGCAGTACTTC.